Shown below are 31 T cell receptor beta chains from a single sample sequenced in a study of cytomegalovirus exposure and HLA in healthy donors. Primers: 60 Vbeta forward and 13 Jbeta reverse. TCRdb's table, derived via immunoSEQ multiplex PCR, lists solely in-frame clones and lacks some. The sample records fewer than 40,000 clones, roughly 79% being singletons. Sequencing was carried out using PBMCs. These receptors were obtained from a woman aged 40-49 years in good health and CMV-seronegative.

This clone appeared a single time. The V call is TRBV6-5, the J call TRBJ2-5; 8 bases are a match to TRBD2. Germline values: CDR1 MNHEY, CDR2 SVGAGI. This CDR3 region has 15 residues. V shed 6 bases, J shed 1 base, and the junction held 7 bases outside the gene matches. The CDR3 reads CASSLLAGGQETQYF. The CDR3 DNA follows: TGTGCCAGCAGCCTGCTCGCGGGGGGCCAAGAGACCCAGTACTTC.

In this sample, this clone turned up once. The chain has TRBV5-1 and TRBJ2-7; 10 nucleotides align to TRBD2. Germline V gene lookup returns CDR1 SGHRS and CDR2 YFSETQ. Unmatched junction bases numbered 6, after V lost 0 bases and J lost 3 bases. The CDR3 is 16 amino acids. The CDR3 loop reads CASSLGGTSVGYEQYF. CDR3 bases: TGCGCCAGCAGCTTGGGAGGGACTAGCGTTGGCTACGAGCAGTACTTC. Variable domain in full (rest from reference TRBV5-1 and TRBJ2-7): KAGVTQTPRYLIKTRGQQVTLSCSPISGHRSVSWYQQTPGQGLQFLFEYFSETQRNKGNFPGRFSGRQFSNSRSEMNVSTLELGDSALYLCASSLGGTSVGYEQYFGPGTRLTVT.

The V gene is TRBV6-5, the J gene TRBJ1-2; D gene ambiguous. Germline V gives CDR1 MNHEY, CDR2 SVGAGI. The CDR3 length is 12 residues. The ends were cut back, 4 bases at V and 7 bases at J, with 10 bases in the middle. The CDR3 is CASSSRTLGYTF. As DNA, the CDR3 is TGTGCCAGCAGTTCTCGGACTCTTGGCTACACCTTC.

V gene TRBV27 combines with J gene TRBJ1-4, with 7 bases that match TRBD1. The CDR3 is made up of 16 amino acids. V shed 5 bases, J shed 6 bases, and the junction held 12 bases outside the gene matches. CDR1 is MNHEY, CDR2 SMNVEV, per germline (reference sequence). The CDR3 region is CASSPNDRVGDEKLFF. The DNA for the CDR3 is TGTGCCAGCAGTCCAAACGACAGGGTGGGTGATGAAAAACTGTTTTTT.

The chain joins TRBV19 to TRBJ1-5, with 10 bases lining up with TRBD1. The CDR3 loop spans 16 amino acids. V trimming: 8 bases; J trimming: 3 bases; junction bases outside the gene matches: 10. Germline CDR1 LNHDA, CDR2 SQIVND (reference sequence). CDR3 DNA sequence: TGTGCCAGTTCTGACCGGGACAGGGGCATCAATCAGCCCCAGCATTTT. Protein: CASSDRDRGINQPQHF.

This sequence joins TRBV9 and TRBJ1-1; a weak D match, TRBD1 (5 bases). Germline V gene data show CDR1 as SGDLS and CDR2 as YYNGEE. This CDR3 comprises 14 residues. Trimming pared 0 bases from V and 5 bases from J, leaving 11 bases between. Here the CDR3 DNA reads TGTGCCAGCAGCGTAGATCAAGGGGAAACTGAAGCTTTCTTT. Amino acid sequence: CASSVDQGETEAFF.

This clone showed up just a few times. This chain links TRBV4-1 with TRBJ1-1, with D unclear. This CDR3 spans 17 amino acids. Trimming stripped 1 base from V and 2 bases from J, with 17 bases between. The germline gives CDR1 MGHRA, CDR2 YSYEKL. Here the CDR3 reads CASSQGLFGLVNTEAFF. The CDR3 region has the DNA TGCGCCAGCAGCCAAGGGCTTTTTGGTTTGGTTAACACTGAAGCTTTCTTT.

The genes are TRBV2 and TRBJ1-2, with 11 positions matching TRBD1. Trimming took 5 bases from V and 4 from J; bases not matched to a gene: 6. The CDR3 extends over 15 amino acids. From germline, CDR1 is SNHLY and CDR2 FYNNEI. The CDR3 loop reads CASSTDRGPGYGYTF. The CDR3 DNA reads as TGTGCCAGCAGTACGGACAGGGGGCCCGGCTATGGCTACACCTTC. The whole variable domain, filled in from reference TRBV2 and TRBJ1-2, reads EPEVTQTPSHQVTQMGQEVILRCVPISNHLYFYWYRQILGQKVEFLVSFYNNEISEKSEIFDDQFSVERPDGSNFTLKIRSTKLEDSAMYFCASSTDRGPGYGYTFGSGTRLTVV.

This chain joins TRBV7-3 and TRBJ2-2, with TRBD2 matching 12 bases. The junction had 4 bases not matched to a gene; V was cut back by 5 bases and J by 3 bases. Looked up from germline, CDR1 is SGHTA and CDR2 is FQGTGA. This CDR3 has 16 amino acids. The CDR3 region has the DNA TGTGCCAGCAGCGCGACTAGCGGGGGCTACACCGGGGAGCTGTTTTTT. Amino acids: CASSATSGGYTGELFF.

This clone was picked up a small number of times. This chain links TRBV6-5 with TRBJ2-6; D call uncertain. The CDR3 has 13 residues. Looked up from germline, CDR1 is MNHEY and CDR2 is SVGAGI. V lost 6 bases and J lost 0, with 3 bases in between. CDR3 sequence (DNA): TGTGCCAGCAGCCGCTCTGGGGCCAACGTCCTGACTTTC. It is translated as CASSRSGANVLTF.

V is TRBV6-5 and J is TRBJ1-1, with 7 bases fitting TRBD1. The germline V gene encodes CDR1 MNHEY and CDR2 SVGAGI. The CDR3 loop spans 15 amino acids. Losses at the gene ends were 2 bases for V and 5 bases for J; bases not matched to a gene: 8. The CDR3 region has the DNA TGTGCCAGCAGTTACCGGACAGAGACAGGGACTGAAGCTTTCTTT. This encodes CASSYRTETGTEAFF.

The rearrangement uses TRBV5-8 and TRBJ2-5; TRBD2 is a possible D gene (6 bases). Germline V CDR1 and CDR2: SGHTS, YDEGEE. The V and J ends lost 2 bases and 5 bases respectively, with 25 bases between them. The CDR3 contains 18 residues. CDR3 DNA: TGTGCCAGCAGCTTCAACCATCCGGGACTTAGCTTGGAGGAGACCCAGTACTTC. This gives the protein CASSFNHPGLSLEETQYF.

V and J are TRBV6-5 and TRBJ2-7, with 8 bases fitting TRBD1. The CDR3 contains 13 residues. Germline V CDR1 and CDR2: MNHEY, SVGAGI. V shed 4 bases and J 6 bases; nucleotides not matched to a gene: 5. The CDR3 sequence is CASSSRTGGEQYF. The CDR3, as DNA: TGTGCCAGCAGTTCGCGAACAGGGGGCGAGCAGTACTTC.

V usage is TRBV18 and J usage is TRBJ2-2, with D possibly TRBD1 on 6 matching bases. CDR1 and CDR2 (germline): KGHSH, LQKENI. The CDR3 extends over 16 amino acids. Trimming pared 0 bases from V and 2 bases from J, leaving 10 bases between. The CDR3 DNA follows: TGTGCCAGCTCACCACCGAGGGGGACCAACACCGGGGAGCTGTTTTTT. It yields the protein CASSPPRGTNTGELFF.

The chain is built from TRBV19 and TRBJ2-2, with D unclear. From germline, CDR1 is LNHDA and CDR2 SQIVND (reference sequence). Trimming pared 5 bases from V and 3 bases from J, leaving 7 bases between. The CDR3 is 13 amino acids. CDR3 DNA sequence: TGTGCCAGTAGTCTCCTTGACACCGGGGAGCTGTTTTTT. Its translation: CASSLLDTGELFF.

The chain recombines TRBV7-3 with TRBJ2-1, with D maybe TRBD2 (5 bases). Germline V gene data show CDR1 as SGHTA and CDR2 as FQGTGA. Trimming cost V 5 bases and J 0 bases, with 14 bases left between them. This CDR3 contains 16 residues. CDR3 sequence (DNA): TGTGCCAGCAGCGAGTCTACTGGGAGCTCCTACAATGAGCAGTTCTTC. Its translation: CASSESTGSSYNEQFF.

The CDR3 loop reads CASSYPDRGTEAFF. CDR3 DNA: TGTGCCAGCAGTTACCCGGACAGGGGCACTGAAGCTTTCTTT. V usage is TRBV6-6 and J usage is TRBJ1-1; 9 positions match TRBD1. Germline V gives CDR1 MNHNY, CDR2 SVGAGI (reference sequence). CDR3 size: 14 residues. After removal of 2 bases from V and 4 bases from J, the junction contained 2 bases not matched to a gene.

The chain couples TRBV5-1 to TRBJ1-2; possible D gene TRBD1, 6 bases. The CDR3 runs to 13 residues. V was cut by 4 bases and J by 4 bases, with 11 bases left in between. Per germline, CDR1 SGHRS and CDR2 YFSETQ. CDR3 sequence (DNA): TGCGCCAGCAGCGAAGGACAGCCCTATGGCTACACCTTC. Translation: CASSEGQPYGYTF.

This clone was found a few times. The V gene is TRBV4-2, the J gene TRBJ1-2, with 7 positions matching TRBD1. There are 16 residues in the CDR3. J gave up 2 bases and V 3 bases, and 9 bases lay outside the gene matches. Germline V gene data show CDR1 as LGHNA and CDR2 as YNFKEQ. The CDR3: CASSQAMDRFNYGYTF. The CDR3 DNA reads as TGTGCCAGCAGCCAGGCTATGGACAGGTTCAACTATGGCTACACCTTC.

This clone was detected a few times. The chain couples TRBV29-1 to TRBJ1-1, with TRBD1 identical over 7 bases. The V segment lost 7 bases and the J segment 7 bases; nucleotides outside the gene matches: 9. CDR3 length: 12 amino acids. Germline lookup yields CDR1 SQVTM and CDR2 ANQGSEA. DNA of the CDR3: TGCAGCGCTCTCCGGGACAGTAATGAAGCTTTCTTT. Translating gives CSALRDSNEAFF.

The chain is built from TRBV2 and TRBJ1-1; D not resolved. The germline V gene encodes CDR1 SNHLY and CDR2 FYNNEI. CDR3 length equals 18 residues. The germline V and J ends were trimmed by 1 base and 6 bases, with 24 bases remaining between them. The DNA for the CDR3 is TGTGCCAGCAGTGAAGATTACGTTTGGGCAATTACATACCCTGAAGCTTTCTTT. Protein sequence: CASSEDYVWAITYPEAFF.

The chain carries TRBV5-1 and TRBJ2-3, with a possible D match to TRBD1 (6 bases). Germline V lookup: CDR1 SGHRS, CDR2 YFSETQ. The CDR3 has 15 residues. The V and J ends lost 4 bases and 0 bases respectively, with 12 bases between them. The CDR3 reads CASSNGTLSTDTQYF. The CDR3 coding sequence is TGCGCCAGCAGCAACGGGACACTTAGCACAGATACGCAGTATTTT. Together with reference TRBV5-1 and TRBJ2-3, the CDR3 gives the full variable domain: KAGVTQTPRYLIKTRGQQVTLSCSPISGHRSVSWYQQTPGQGLQFLFEYFSETQRNKGNFPGRFSGRQFSNSRSEMNVSTLELGDSALYLCASSNGTLSTDTQYFGPGTRLTVL.

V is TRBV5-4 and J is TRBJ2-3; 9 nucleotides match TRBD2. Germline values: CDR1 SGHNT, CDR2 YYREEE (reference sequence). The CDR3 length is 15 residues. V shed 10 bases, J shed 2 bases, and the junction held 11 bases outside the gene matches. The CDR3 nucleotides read TGTGCCGCCAGGGGGGCGGGGGGGGACACAGATACGCAGTATTTT. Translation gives CAARGAGGDTDTQYF.

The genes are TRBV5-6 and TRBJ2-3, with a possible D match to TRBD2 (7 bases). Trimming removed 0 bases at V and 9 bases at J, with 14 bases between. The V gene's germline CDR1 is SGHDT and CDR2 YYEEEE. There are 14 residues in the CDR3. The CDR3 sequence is CASSLGWGGRTQYF. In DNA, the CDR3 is TGTGCCAGCAGCTTGGGGTGGGGGGGCCGAACGCAGTATTTT.

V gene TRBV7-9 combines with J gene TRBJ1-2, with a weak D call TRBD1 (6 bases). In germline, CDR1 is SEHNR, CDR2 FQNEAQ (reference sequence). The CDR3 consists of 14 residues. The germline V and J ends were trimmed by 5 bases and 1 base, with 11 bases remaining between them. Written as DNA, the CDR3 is TGTGCCAGCAGCCACAGGGAACTTAACTATGGCTACACCTTC. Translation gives CASSHRELNYGYTF.

DNA for the CDR3: TGTGCCAGCAGGTCGTCGGGTACGCAGTATTTT. Translating it yields CASRSSGTQYF. The chain employs TRBV6-5 and TRBJ2-3, with D hard to call. Trimming shortened V by 6 bases and J by 8 bases, and 9 bases separated the two germline ends. The germline CDR1 and CDR2 sequences are MNHEY and SVGAGI. The CDR3 consists of 11 residues.

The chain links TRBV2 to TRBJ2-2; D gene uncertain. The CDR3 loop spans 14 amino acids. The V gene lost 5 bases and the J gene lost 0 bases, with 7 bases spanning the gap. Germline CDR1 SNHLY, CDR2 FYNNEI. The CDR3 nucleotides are TGTGCCAGCAGTTCCCAAACGAACACCGGGGAGCTGTTTTTT. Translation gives CASSSQTNTGELFF. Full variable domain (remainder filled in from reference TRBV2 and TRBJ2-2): EPEVTQTPSHQVTQMGQEVILRCVPISNHLYFYWYRQILGQKVEFLVSFYNNEISEKSEIFDDQFSVERPDGSNFTLKIRSTKLEDSAMYFCASSSQTNTGELFFGEGSRLTVL.

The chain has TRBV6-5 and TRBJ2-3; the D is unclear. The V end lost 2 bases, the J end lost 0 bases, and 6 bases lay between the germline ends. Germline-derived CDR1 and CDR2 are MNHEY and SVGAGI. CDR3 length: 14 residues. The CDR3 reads CASSYRLSTDTQYF. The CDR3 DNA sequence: TGTGCCAGCAGTTACAGACTTAGCACAGATACGCAGTATTTT.

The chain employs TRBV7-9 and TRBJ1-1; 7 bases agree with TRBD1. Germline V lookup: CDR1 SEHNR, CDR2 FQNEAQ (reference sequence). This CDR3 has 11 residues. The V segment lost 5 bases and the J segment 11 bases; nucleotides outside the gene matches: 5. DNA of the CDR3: TGTGCCAGCAGCCCCGACAGGGAGGCTTTCTTT. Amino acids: CASSPDREAFF. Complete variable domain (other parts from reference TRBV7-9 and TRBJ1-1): DTGVSQNPRHKITKRGQNVTFRCDPISEHNRLYWYRQTLGQGPEFLTYFQNEAQLEKSRLLSDRFSAERPKGSFSTLEIQRTEQGDSAMYLCASSPDREAFFGQGTRLTVV.

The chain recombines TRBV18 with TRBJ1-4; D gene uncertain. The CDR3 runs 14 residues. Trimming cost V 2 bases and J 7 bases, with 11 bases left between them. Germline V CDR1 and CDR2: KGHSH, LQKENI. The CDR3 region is CASSPYTGGEKLFF. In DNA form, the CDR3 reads TGTGCCAGCTCACCATACACGGGAGGTGAAAAACTGTTTTTT.

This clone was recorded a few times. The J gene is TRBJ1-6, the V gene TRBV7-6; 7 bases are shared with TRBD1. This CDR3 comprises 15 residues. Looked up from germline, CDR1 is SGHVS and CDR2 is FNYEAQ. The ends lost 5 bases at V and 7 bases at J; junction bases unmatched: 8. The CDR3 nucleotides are TGTGCCAGCAGCGTTACGACAGGGCACAATTCACCCCTCCACTTT. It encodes CASSVTTGHNSPLHF.